This T cell receptor beta chain is from a study of blood T cell repertoires in COVID-19. Per germline, CDR1 MGHDK and CDR2 SYGVNS. The CDR3 is 16 residues long. V was trimmed by 1 base and J by 2 bases, leaving 14 bases between them. Using immunoSEQ multiplex PCR, the repertoire was profiled, and TCRdb retains in-frame clones only, with some absent. This table has under 200,000 clones, around four fifths appearing once. The sequencing input was PBMCs or T cells enriched from blood (not recorded which). The rearrangement uses TRBV25-1 and TRBJ1-2; D is possibly TRBD1 (5 bases). The receptor's source is an older woman who had recovered from COVID-19. The CDR3 here is CASSELLGQGNYGYTF. For the CDR3, the DNA is TGTGCCAGCAGTGAATTATTGGGGCAGGGCAACTATGGCTACACCTTC.